This T cell receptor (beta chain) was captured by sequencing in a study of control samples from healthy donors and cancer patients. Generated by immunoSEQ multiplex PCR, the TCRdb table keeps only in-frame clones and is missing some. This sample has 55,000 to 80,000 clones, with 89% found just once. The trim removed 4 bases at V and 2 bases at J, leaving 12 bases unmatched. This CDR3 has 17 residues. Germline CDR1 LGHNA, CDR2 YNFKEQ. The sequencing sample was made of PBMCs. The clonotype originates from a man between 60 and 70 years old with colorectal cancer. The V call is TRBV4-2, the J call TRBJ2-7; TRBD1 aligns across 9 bases. The CDR3 DNA sequence: TGTGCCAGCAGCCCCCTCCCGGGACAGGGTTTCCCCTACGAGCAGTACTTC. Translation: CASSPLPGQGFPYEQYF.